A single sample is the source of the 15 T cell receptor beta chains below, sequenced in a study of CD8+ T cells in alopecia areata. RNA, once extracted, was reverse transcribed into cDNA for use as the sequencing template. The data were produced by immunoSEQ multiplex PCR, yet TCRdb's version contains in-frame clones alone and is incomplete. The sample lists 130,000 to 150,000 clones; about nine tenths were seen once. This material consisted of CD8+ T cells sorted from blood, taken at week 0. These receptors all stem from a human donor with alopecia areata.

CDR3 nucleotides: TGCAGCGTGGAGGAACGGGCCGAGCAGTACTTC. It is translated as CSVEERAEQYF. The V call is TRBV29-1, the J call TRBJ2-7, with D possibly TRBD2 on 5 matching bases. Trimming stripped 6 bases from V and 6 bases from J, with 12 bases between. This CDR3 spans 11 amino acids. CDR1 and CDR2 (germline): SQVTM, ANQGSEA.

The chain combines TRBV23-1 with TRBJ2-3; no reliable D call. TRBV23-1 is filed as an ORF, its function uncertain. The CDR3 loop spans 14 amino acids. V was shortened by 0 bases and J by 6 bases, with 10 bases between the two germline ends. This CDR3 reads CASSQSNLGDTQYF. The CDR3 DNA reads TGCGCCAGCAGTCAATCGAACCTGGGCGATACGCAGTATTTT.

This chain connects TRBV27 to TRBJ2-5; D remains unclear. This CDR3 contains 17 residues. Germline loops: CDR1 MNHEY, CDR2 SMNVEV (reference sequence). V lost 5 bases and J lost 4, with 23 bases in between. The CDR3: CASSDSMGYGVTETQYF. The CDR3 coding sequence is TGTGCCAGCAGTGATTCAATGGGGTATGGGGTCACAGAGACCCAGTACTTC.

V gene TRBV6-5 combines with J gene TRBJ2-2; TRBD2 matches 13 bases. Germline V gene data show CDR1 as MNHEY and CDR2 as SVGAGI. J lost 5 bases, V lost 6 bases, and 3 bases had no gene match. This CDR3 region has 15 residues. In nucleotides, the CDR3 is TGTGCCAGCAGGCCGACTAGCGGGGGGACCGGGGAGCTGTTTTTT. It encodes CASRPTSGGTGELFF.

The CDR3 is CAIARSGTAQETQYF. In DNA, the CDR3 is TGTGCCATCGCGAGGAGCGGGACGGCTCAAGAGACCCAGTACTTC. This rearrangement joins TRBV10-3 to TRBJ2-5; 7 bases line up with TRBD2. The J segment lost 2 bases and the V segment lost 8 bases, leaving 11 bases of the junction unmatched. Germline assignment: CDR1 ENHRY and CDR2 SYGVKD. The CDR3 is made up of 15 amino acids.

The chain has TRBV19 and TRBJ2-7; D not resolved. The CDR3 length is 13 residues. V was shortened by 5 bases and J by 0 bases, with 8 bases between the two germline ends. CDR1 and CDR2 from the germline V gene are LNHDA and SQIVND (reference sequence). CDR3 in DNA: TGTGCCAGTAGTTACGCCAGCTCCTACGAGCAGTACTTC. It specifies CASSYASSYEQYF. Full variable domain (missing parts from reference TRBV19 and TRBJ2-7): DGGITQSPKYLFRKEGQNVTLSCEQNLNHDAMYWYRQDPGQGLRLIYYSQIVNDFQKGDIAEGYSVSREKKESFPLTVTSAQKNPTAFYLCASSYASSYEQYFGPGTRLTVT.

The rearrangement joins TRBV4-2 to TRBJ2-7; 11 bases fit TRBD2. The CDR3 length is 15 residues. Germline V gene data show CDR1 as LGHNA and CDR2 as YNFKEQ. The trim removed 4 bases at V and 4 bases at J, leaving 6 bases unmatched. The CDR3 DNA sequence: TGTGCCAGCAGCCCGACTAGCGGGGTGACGTACGAGCAGTACTTC. It codes for CASSPTSGVTYEQYF.

The genes are TRBV27 and TRBJ1-5; TRBD1 matches at 8 bases. Germline values: CDR1 MNHEY, CDR2 SMNVEV (reference sequence). This CDR3 contains 13 residues. V lost 8 bases, J lost 4 bases, and 4 bases stayed unmatched. CDR3 sequence: CASGTGGNQPQHF. CDR3 coding DNA: TGTGCCAGCGGAACAGGGGGGAATCAGCCCCAGCATTTT.

The genes are TRBV29-1 and TRBJ2-6; D may be TRBD2 (5 bases). Germline CDR1 SQVTM, CDR2 ANQGSEA. The ends were cut back, 2 bases at V and 0 bases at J, with 14 bases in the middle. This CDR3 region has 17 residues. The CDR3 region is CSVEFVRAHSGANVLTF. Here the CDR3 DNA reads TGCAGCGTTGAATTTGTGAGGGCCCACTCTGGGGCCAACGTCCTGACTTTC.

The chain links TRBV9 to TRBJ1-1; D gene uncertain. The CDR3 spans 12 residues. Germline loops: CDR1 SGDLS, CDR2 YYNGEE. V lost 4 bases to trimming and J lost 1 base, with 5 bases between them. CDR3 loop: CASSSQNTEAFF. CDR3 bases: TGTGCCAGCAGCAGTCAGAACACTGAAGCTTTCTTT.

The gene calls are TRBV29-1 and TRBJ2-7, with 11 bases fitting TRBD1. Looked up from germline, CDR1 is SQVTM and CDR2 is ANQGSEA. Trimming removed 3 bases from V and 6 bases from J; junction bases left unmatched: 10. The CDR3 extends over 15 amino acids. The CDR3 is CSVDFPGQGEFEQYF. In DNA, the CDR3 is TGCAGCGTTGATTTCCCGGGACAGGGGGAGTTCGAGCAGTACTTC.

The chain carries TRBV6-1 and TRBJ2-5; D gene uncertain. CDR3 size: 10 residues. V was trimmed by 4 bases and J by 4 bases, leaving 1 base between them. The germline V gene encodes CDR1 MNHNS and CDR2 SASEGT. The CDR3 loop is CASSGETQYF. The CDR3 nucleotides read TGTGCCAGCAGTGGAGAGACCCAGTACTTC.

The gene calls are TRBV11-2 and TRBJ2-3; perhaps TRBD2 as D (6 bases). Germline lookup yields CDR1 SGHAT and CDR2 FQNNGV. V lost 4 bases, J lost 6 bases, and 11 bases lay in between. The length of the CDR3 is 13 residues. In nucleotides, the CDR3 is TGTGCCAGCAGCTGGGGAGGCGGGGATACGCAGTATTTT. Protein sequence: CASSWGGGDTQYF.

The V gene is TRBV6-5, the J gene TRBJ2-1; D is ambiguous. Trimming pared 4 bases from V and 9 bases from J, leaving 7 bases between. This CDR3 is built from 11 residues. CDR1 MNHEY and CDR2 SVGAGI come from the germline V gene. For the CDR3, the DNA is TGTGCCAGCAGTTCCCTCGGTGAGCAGTTCTTC. Translated, it gives CASSSLGEQFF.

The V call is TRBV19, the J call TRBJ2-2; the D is unclear. CDR3 length: 11 residues. Trimming left V 5 bases short and J 7 bases short, with 5 bases between. In germline, CDR1 is LNHDA, CDR2 SQIVND (reference sequence). CDR3 nucleotide sequence: TGTGCCAGTAGTCGTGGCGGGGAGCTGTTTTTT. Its translation is CASSRGGELFF.